A selection of T cell receptor beta chains follows, all from one sample in a study of cytomegalovirus exposure and HLA in healthy donors. Measured with immunoSEQ multiplex PCR; TCRdb has only the in-frame clones, and not every one. The sample carries 65,000 to 85,000 clones, around 86% recorded once. The material sequenced was PBMCs. These receptors were collected from a woman in her 30s in good health and CMV-seronegative. The CDR3 runs from the conserved cysteine through the conserved F or W. The order of the fields is V gene, D gene, J gene, clone size, CDR3 DNA, CDR3 protein. D genes are given only for firm matches. Rows give clone size only sometimes, using once, few, many, or a class for an expanded clone.

TRBV6-5	-	TRBJ2-5	-	TGTGCCAGCAGTTACTCAGGGGTGGGAGAGACCCAGTACTTC	CASSYSGVGETQYF
TRBV9	-	TRBJ2-2	-	TGTGCCAGCAGCCATCAAAATTCGGGTGCCGGGGAGCTGTTTTTT	CASSHQNSGAGELFF
TRBV20-1	-	TRBJ1-1	-	TGCAGTGCTCCCGGGAACACTGAAGCTTTCTTT	CSAPGNTEAFF
TRBV5-6	TRBD2	TRBJ2-7	few	TGTGCCAGCAGCTTCCTAGCGGGAGGGACCTACGAGCAGTACTTC	CASSFLAGGTYEQYF
TRBV5-1	TRBD1	TRBJ2-3	-	TGCGCCAGCAGCTTGGATGGGACAGCTAGCACAGATACGCAGTATTTT	CASSLDGTASTDTQYF
TRBV7-9	TRBD1	TRBJ2-7	-	TGTGCCAGCAGCTTCGGACAGGGTTCCTACGAGCAGTACTTC	CASSFGQGSYEQYF
TRBV28	-	TRBJ1-5	-	TGTGCCAGCAGCCAGGACAGAGCTCTTAATCAGCCCCAGCATTTT	CASSQDRALNQPQHF
TRBV6-5	-	TRBJ1-1	-	TGTGCCAGCAGTTCCGAGATCAACACTGAAGCTTTCTTT	CASSSEINTEAFF
TRBV6-5	TRBD1	TRBJ1-1	-	TGTGCCAGCAGGTTAGACAGGGGCAACACTGAAGCTTTCTTT	CASRLDRGNTEAFF
TRBV9	-	TRBJ1-4	-	TGTGCCAGCAGCGTAGCCCCGTGGGGAGAGGGAGAAAAACTGTTTTTT	CASSVAPWGEGEKLFF
TRBV9	-	TRBJ2-4	-	TGTGCCAGCAGCCCCGGAGCCAAAAACATTCAGTACTTC	CASSPGAKNIQYF
TRBV7-3	-	TRBJ2-5	-	TGTGCCAGCAGCTTGGTCCTCGGGGAGACCCAGTACTTC	CASSLVLGETQYF
TRBV4-3	-	TRBJ2-7	-	TGCGCCAGCAGCCAATCGCGGAGTTACGAGCAGTACTTC	CASSQSRSYEQYF
TRBV7-3	TRBD2	TRBJ2-3	-	TGTGCCAGCAGCTTAGCGGGAGAGGGTACAGATACGCAGTATTTT	CASSLAGEGTDTQYF
TRBV7-2	-	TRBJ1-3	-	TGTGCCAGCAGCCCAGGGTCTGGAAACACCATATATTTT	CASSPGSGNTIYF
TRBV7-2	-	TRBJ2-3	-	TGTGCCAGCAGCTTAGCTCTCCAGCGGGATACGCAGTATTTT	CASSLALQRDTQYF
TRBV5-1	TRBD2	TRBJ2-1	-	TGCGCCAGCCTAGCGGGAGGTTCCTACAATGAGCAGTTCTTC	CASLAGGSYNEQFF
TRBV19	TRBD2	TRBJ2-3	-	TGTGCCAGTAGTACTACTAGCGGGAGGATAGATACGCAGTATTTT	CASSTTSGRIDTQYF
TRBV7-2	-	TRBJ1-5	-	TGTGCCAGCAGCCAAGGAGCTAATCAGCCCCAGCATTTT	CASSQGANQPQHF
TRBV2	-	TRBJ1-4	-	TGTGCCAGCGCAGGGTCGGCTAATGAAAAACTGTTTTTT	CASAGSANEKLFF
TRBV7-9	-	TRBJ2-2	-	TGTGCCAGCAGGTCCCGGGGATCGGTCGGGGAGCTGTTTTTT	CASRSRGSVGELFF
TRBV7-3	-	TRBJ1-3	once	TGTGCCAGCAGCTACGGCCTCAGGGGCGAAGATGCTGGAAACACCATATATTTT	CASSYGLRGEDAGNTIYF
TRBV9	TRBD1	TRBJ1-4	-	TGTGCCAGCAGCTCCACAGGGGCCTTTAATGAAAAACTGTTTTTT	CASSSTGAFNEKLFF
TRBV28	TRBD1	TRBJ1-4	-	TGTGCCAGCAGAGGGACAGCCGTTGAAAAACTGTTTTTT	CASRGTAVEKLFF
TRBV7-9	-	TRBJ2-6	-	TGTGCCAGCAGCCGGGGGAGCGGTGGTGGGGCCAACGTCCTGACTTTC	CASSRGSGGGANVLTF
TRBV4-1	-	TRBJ2-5	-	TGCGCCAGCAGCCAAGATCCCCCTAGCAGACGCCAAGAGACCCAGTACTTC	CASSQDPPSRRQETQYF
TRBV5-1	TRBD1	TRBJ2-7	-	TGCGCCAGCAGCGGGACGGACAGGGTAGGCGGGCAGTACTTC	CASSGTDRVGGQYF
TRBV27	-	TRBJ1-4	-	TGTGCCAGCAGTCCCACACATGCAGGGATCCCTAATGAAAAACTGTTTTTT	CASSPTHAGIPNEKLFF
TRBV7-9	-	TRBJ1-3	once	TGTGCCAGCAGCTTCGGGAGTTCTGGAAACACCATATATTTT	CASSFGSSGNTIYF
TRBV7-9	TRBD1	TRBJ2-7	-	TGTGCCAGCAGCTTAGCCCGACAGGGCCACTACGAGCAGTACTTC	CASSLARQGHYEQYF
TRBV4-2	TRBD2	TRBJ2-2	-	TGTGCCAGCAGCCCCCCTAGCGGGAGGGCAACCGGGGAGCTGTTTTTT	CASSPPSGRATGELFF
TRBV4-1	TRBD2	TRBJ2-1	-	TGCGCCAGCAGCCAAGATCCGCCGACTAGCGGGTACAATGAGCAGTTCTTC	CASSQDPPTSGYNEQFF
TRBV27	TRBD2	TRBJ2-5	-	TGTGCCAGCAGTTTCGGGGCCCCCGGCGGGAGGGGGGGGGAGACCCAGTACTTC	CASSFGAPGGRGGETQYF
TRBV9	TRBD1	TRBJ2-7	once	TGTGCCAGCAGCTCCCAGGGACAGGGGCGGAGCTCCTACGAGCAGTACTTC	CASSSQGQGRSSYEQYF
TRBV7-9	-	TRBJ2-7	once	TGTGCCAGCAGCTTAGAACTAGCCGTCGCCTACGAGCAGTACTTC	CASSLELAVAYEQYF
TRBV15	-	TRBJ2-7	-	TGTGCCACCAGCAGAGATCTTGGGGCCGAGCAGTACTTC	CATSRDLGAEQYF
TRBV28	-	TRBJ2-7	-	TGTGCCAGCAGTTCATCTGACTTACCCTACGAGCAGTACTTC	CASSSSDLPYEQYF
TRBV6-5	-	TRBJ1-2	-	TGTGCCAGCAGTTACGGACGGGGGGACAATGGCTACACCTTC	CASSYGRGDNGYTF
TRBV7-9	-	TRBJ2-7	-	TGTGCCAGCAGCTTACCTTACTACGAGCAGTACTTC	CASSLPYYEQYF
TRBV7-2	-	TRBJ2-3	-	TGTGCCAGCAGCTTAGCCCCGGGAGATACGCAGTATTTT	CASSLAPGDTQYF
TRBV29-1	-	TRBJ2-1	-	TGCAGCGTTGTGAGGCAGGGGATCCCGTACAATGAGCAGTTCTTC	CSVVRQGIPYNEQFF
TRBV9	-	TRBJ2-5	once	TGTGCCAGCGTAGCCCAAGAGACCCAGTACTTC	CASVAQETQYF
TRBV2	TRBD2	TRBJ2-2	-	TGTGCCAGCACTAGCGGGGCGAACACCGGGGAGCTGTTTTTT	CASTSGANTGELFF
TRBV27	-	TRBJ2-5	-	TGTGCCAGCAGCACAGCCGGTGCACTAGCCGAGACCCAGTACTTC	CASSTAGALAETQYF
TRBV2	-	TRBJ1-2	-	TGTGCCAGCAGTGAACCACATTATGGCTACACCTTC	CASSEPHYGYTF
TRBV28	-	TRBJ2-7	-	TGTGCCAGCAGCCGGGGGGCCGGGGGGTACGAGCAGTACTTC	CASSRGAGGYEQYF
TRBV7-3	TRBD2	TRBJ2-1	-	TGTGCCAGCAGCTCCGCGGGAGGGGAGCAGTTCTTC	CASSSAGGEQFF
TRBV25-1	TRBD1	TRBJ1-4	once	TGTGCCAGCAGCCCCGGGAGGGGACAGGGGGCGCGGTGGGAAAAACTGTTTTTT	CASSPGRGQGARWEKLFF
TRBV11-1	TRBD2	TRBJ2-5	-	TGTGCCAGCAGCTTAAGGCCCCCTAGCGGGAGGGCCCGAGAGACCCAGTACTTC	CASSLRPPSGRARETQYF
TRBV4-2	TRBD2	TRBJ2-1	-	TGTGCCAGCAGCCAGGGCAGCGGGGGGTCCGATGAGCAGTTCTTC	CASSQGSGGSDEQFF
TRBV5-1	TRBD2	TRBJ2-3	-	TGCGCCAGCAGCGAAGGGACTAGCGGGCCCACAGATACGCAGTATTTT	CASSEGTSGPTDTQYF
TRBV6-1	-	TRBJ1-5	-	TGTGCCAGCAGTGAAGGTCCGTATAGCAATCAGCCCCAGCATTTT	CASSEGPYSNQPQHF
TRBV5-4	TRBD2	TRBJ2-7	-	TGTGCCAGCAGCTTTGGACTAGCGGGTGCGAGCTCCTACGAGCAGTACTTC	CASSFGLAGASSYEQYF
TRBV4-1	-	TRBJ2-5	-	TGCGCCAGCAGCCGGGGGGACGCAGAGACCCAGTACTTC	CASSRGDAETQYF